This T cell receptor (beta chain) stems from a study of long-term antiretroviral therapy in people with HIV. The study, taken as a whole, reports: CDR3 lengths in HIV samples spanned a narrower range than controls. ART was followed by higher diversity that remained below transplant donor controls.

The libraries were made with immunoSEQ v3.0 at survey level. Sequencing had a target that covered roughly 40,000-55,000 T-cell genomes per sample. The protocol was immunoSEQ multiplex PCR, while the TCRdb copy is restricted to in-frame clones and leaves out a portion. The table has roughly 28,000 clones, 95% seen once; the top ten hold 7% to 8.5%. Germline V gene sequence: CDR1 SGHAT, CDR2 FQNNGV. Trimming pared 2 bases from V and 2 bases from J, leaving 7 bases between. This CDR3 has 13 residues. The cryopreserved samples used held about 0.95-10 million PBMC prior to extraction of DNA. This clone was seen only once. Its antigen is unidentified.

This sequence originates from a man aged 25-45 years with HIV. The source material was unsorted PBMCs, sampled 5.3 years after starting antiretroviral therapy. The rearrangement links TRBV11-2 to TRBJ2-7, with D uncertain. CDR3 amino acids: CASSLFAPYEQYF. For the CDR3, the DNA is TGTGCCAGCAGCTTATTCGCCCCCTACGAGCAGTACTTC. The full variable domain, rest sourced from reference TRBV11-2 and TRBJ2-7, is EAGVAQSPRYKIIEKRQSVAFWCNPISGHATLYWYQQILGQGPKLLIQFQNNGVVDDSQLPKDRFSAERLKGVDSTLKIQPAKLEDSAVYLCASSLFAPYEQYFGPGTRLTVT.